This T cell receptor (beta chain) was observed in a study of blood T cell repertoires in COVID-19 (dated by TCRdb to 2019 to 2021). Broadly, across the study: Samples from collaborators originated in the United States, Italy and Spain and spanned both the acute and convalescent phases of COVID-19. The material from the prospective study consisted of cDNA or gDNA derived from T cells, B-cell-depleted T cells, or PBMCs. The repertoires were made available in a free public database intended to serve as a resource for research on the immune response to SARS-CoV-2. Nearly every sample came with metadata listing a de-identified subject ID, COVID-19 status, age in years and sex. Deeply sampled blood TCRbeta repertoires from subjects exposed to, actively infected with, or recovered from COVID-19 were included in the dataset. Where available, HLA class I and class II types were obtained from metadata supplied by the sample provider rather than from assay-based typing. The samples were drawn from two sources: the first 160 participants of the ongoing ImmuneRACE study, and 950 to 1,500 subjects contributed by 6 global collaborators. Overall study results and their limits: The amount of clinical and demographic metadata varied by source and participant and was provided uncurated.

As concerns this clone: No cognate antigen has been identified for it. No base quality values were provided; no much bigger clone lies one nucleotide off.

TCRbeta CDR3 regions were amplified from genomic DNA by means of the immunoSEQ Assay, a bias-controlled multiplex PCR. On the study's bioinformatics: Within the assay, amplification of reference gene primers was used to estimate how many nucleated cells each sample contained. Sequence reads were collapsed and filtered to measure the absolute abundance of every unique TCRbeta CDR3 rearrangement. For each sample, productive Simpson clonality was calculated as the square root of Simpson's diversity index across productive rearrangements. Imported from immuneACCESS, the table was reduced by TCRdb to in-frame sequences with V and J called. These copies leave out some clones; in studies compared against another copy, an unresolved V gene accounts for under half, and the cause of the remainder is not known. D and trimming were read from the DNA, whereas the V and J calls and clone size are those reported in that table. A total of 250,000 to 350,000 clones appear in this sample, roughly 82% of them only once. The top ten clones comprise approximately 1.5% of the sample.

From cysteine to phenylalanine, the CDR3 is 12 amino acids long. The retained sequence is limited to the CDR3, 36 bases, with the frame set at the first base. V and J are trimmed by 5 bases and 10 bases, and the gene matches miss 5 bases of the junction. Collaborating institutions collected whole blood in K2EDTA tubes following their own protocols. For TCRbeta analysis, collaborators shipped samples as frozen whole blood, isolated PBMCs, or DNA extracted from either of those sample types. Sequencing used peripheral blood. Rearrangement joined TRBV12-3 or TRBV12-4 to TRBJ2-1; TRBD1 fits 7 bases in the junction. This clonotype was obtained from a woman aged 45-60 years with acute or convalescent COVID-19. The DNA sequence is as follows: TGTGCCAGCAGTAGGGGGCGTGGGGAGCAGTTCTTC. Translation gives CASSRGRGEQFF.